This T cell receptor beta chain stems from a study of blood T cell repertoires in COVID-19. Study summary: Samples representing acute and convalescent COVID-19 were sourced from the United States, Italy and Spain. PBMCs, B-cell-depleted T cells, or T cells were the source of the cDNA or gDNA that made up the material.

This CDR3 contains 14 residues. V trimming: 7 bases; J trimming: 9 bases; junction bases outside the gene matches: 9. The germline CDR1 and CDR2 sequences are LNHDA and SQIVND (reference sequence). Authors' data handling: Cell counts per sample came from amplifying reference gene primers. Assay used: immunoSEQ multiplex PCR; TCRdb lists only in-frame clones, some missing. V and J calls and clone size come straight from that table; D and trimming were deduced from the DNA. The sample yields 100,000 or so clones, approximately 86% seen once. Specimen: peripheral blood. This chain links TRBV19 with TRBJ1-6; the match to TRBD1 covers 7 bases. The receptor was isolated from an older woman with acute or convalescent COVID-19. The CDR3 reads CASTEGAGSSPLHF. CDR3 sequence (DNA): TGTGCCAGTACCGAGGGGGCCGGATCTTCACCCCTCCACTTT.